This T cell receptor (beta chain) was recorded in a study of post-analysis software for immune sequencing data. Study-level results: The study found TRBV5-6, TRBV5-1 and TRBV20-1 among a few TRBV segments more frequent in patients than controls. The authors found that F measure strongly co-clustered same-batch samples. The normalized Chao1 diversity of multiple sclerosis patients was significantly lower than that of controls.

With respect to this clonotype: Its antigen is still unknown.

Each TCR beta cDNA library carried unique molecular identifiers. Via MiXCR, TCRdb re-called the PCR reads, giving one row per CDR3 protein. The sample records hundreds of thousands of distinct CDR3 sequences, approximately 34% being singletons. V was pared by 5 bases and J by 1 base, with 15 bases between. The CDR3 has 15 residues. Germline V lookup: CDR1 SGHRS, CDR2 YFSETQ. Sequencing was carried out using blood. The chain uses TRBV5-1 and TRBJ1-1; D might be TRBD1 (6 bases). This TCR derives from a girl aged 10 to 17 with multiple sclerosis. The CDR3 region is CASSFTGIENTEAFF. The CDR3 DNA sequence: TGCGCCAGCAGTTTTACAGGGATCGAGAACACTGAAGCTTTCTTT.